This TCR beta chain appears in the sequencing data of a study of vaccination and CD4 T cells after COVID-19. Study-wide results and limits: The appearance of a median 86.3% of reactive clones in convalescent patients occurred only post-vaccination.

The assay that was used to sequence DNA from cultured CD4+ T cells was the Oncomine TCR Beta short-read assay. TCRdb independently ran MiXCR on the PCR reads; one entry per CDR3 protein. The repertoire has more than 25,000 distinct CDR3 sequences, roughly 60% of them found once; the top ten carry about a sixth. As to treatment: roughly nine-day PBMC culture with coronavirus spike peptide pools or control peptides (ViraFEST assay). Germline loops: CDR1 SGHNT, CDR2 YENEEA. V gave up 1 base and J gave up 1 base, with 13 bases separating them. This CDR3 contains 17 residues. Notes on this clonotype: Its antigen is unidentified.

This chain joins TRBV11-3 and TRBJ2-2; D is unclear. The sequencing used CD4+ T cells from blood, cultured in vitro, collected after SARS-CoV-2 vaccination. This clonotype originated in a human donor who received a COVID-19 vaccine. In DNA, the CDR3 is TGTGCCAGCAGCTTAGTAGGTCCAGTGCTGAACACCGGGGAGCTGTTTTTT. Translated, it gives CASSLVGPVLNTGELFF.